These 29 T cell receptor beta chains were all obtained from the same sample, sequenced in a study of CD8+ T cells in alopecia areata. Following extraction, RNA underwent reverse transcription to cDNA, which served as the sequencing template. The repertoire was sequenced with immunoSEQ multiplex PCR; TCRdb's copy has only in-frame clones and lacks some. This table holds about 14,000 clones, 45% to 60% found once. In roughly 5 patients, CD4+ T cells were split by CD25+CD127- sorting. Sequenced material: CD4+ Tregs sorted from blood. These receptor sequences come from a human donor with alopecia areata.

The chain combines TRBV2 with TRBJ1-5; D gene unclear. The CDR3 consists of 12 residues. Trimming stripped 1 base from V and 8 bases from J, with 6 bases between. CDR1 is SNHLY, CDR2 FYNNEI, per germline. The CDR3: CASSEGLEPQHF. The DNA for the CDR3 is TGTGCCAGCAGTGAAGGGTTGGAGCCCCAGCATTTT.

This clone came up a few times. CDR3 coding DNA: TGCGCCAGCAGCCATATAGACAGGGGGAGACTCTACGAGCAGTACTTC. Protein: CASSHIDRGRLYEQYF. The chain combines TRBV4-1 with TRBJ2-7; TRBD1 matches 9 bases. The V segment lost 3 bases and the J segment 3 bases; nucleotides outside the gene matches: 9. The V gene's germline CDR1 is MGHRA and CDR2 YSYEKL. The CDR3 runs to 16 residues.

The gene calls are TRBV28 and TRBJ2-3; D unclear. The CDR3 is 17 amino acids. V was clipped by 5 bases and J by 3 bases, with 21 bases between them. Germline assignment: CDR1 MDHEN and CDR2 SYDVKM. The CDR3 sequence is CASSLPPLGWETDTQYF. In DNA form, the CDR3 reads TGTGCCAGCAGTCTACCGCCACTTGGCTGGGAAACAGATACGCAGTATTTT.

The rearrangement links TRBV19 to TRBJ2-2, with 8 nucleotides matching TRBD2. Germline values: CDR1 LNHDA, CDR2 SQIVND (reference sequence). The J segment lost 5 bases and the V segment lost 4 bases, leaving 6 bases of the junction unmatched. The CDR3 covers 15 residues. CDR3: CASSTIGRGTGELFF. The CDR3 nucleotides are TGTGCCAGTAGTACAATCGGGAGGGGAACCGGGGAGCTGTTTTTT.

The chain links TRBV10-1 to TRBJ2-7; 9 positions match TRBD2. The trim removed 8 bases at V and 6 bases at J, leaving 14 bases unmatched. The CDR3 loop spans 15 amino acids. From germline, CDR1 is WNHNN and CDR2 SYGVQD (reference sequence). CDR3 coding DNA: TGCGCCAGCTTTTACAGCGGGAGGATTGAGGGCGAGCAGTACTTC. Protein sequence: CASFYSGRIEGEQYF.

This clone occurred a few times. V and J are TRBV9 and TRBJ1-5; D gene unclear. Trimming removed 0 bases from V and 3 bases from J, with 7 bases in between. CDR1 and CDR2 from the germline V gene are SGDLS and YYNGEE. The CDR3 is made up of 14 amino acids. The CDR3 loop is CASSVGQFNQPQHF. The CDR3 DNA sequence: TGTGCCAGCAGCGTAGGGCAATTCAATCAGCCCCAGCATTTT. The variable domain in full, with the rest retrieved from reference TRBV9 and TRBJ1-5, is DSGVTQTPKHLITATGQRVTLRCSPRSGDLSVYWYQQSLDQGLQFLIQYYNGEERAKGNILERFSAQQFPDLHSELNLSSLELGDSALYFCASSVGQFNQPQHFGDGTRLSIL.

This chain joins TRBV6-1 and TRBJ2-1, with D perhaps matching TRBD1 (5 bases). The CDR3 is 15 residues long. Germline V lookup: CDR1 MNHNS, CDR2 SASEGT. With 6 bases removed from V and 5 bases from J, the gap between germline ends came to 17 bases. The CDR3 loop reads CASRRQGGRNNEQFF. CDR3 in DNA: TGTGCCAGCAGGAGGCAGGGCGGCCGGAACAATGAGCAGTTCTTC.

The CDR3 protein is CASSLTKNTEAFF. In DNA form, the CDR3 reads TGTGCCAGCAGTCTCACGAAGAACACTGAAGCTTTCTTT. This chain uses TRBV27 with TRBJ1-1; D remains ambiguous. This CDR3 region has 13 residues. CDR1 and CDR2 (germline): MNHEY, SMNVEV (reference sequence). Between the trimmed V and J ends, which lost 5 bases and 1 base, there was a span of 8 bases.

This clone turned up a few times. V usage is TRBV10-2 and J usage is TRBJ2-1; 8 bases line up with TRBD2. Germline trimming cut 6 bases from V and 2 bases from J; bases unmatched to any gene: 9. The CDR3 covers 16 residues. The germline V gene has CDR1 WSHSY and CDR2 SAAADI. The CDR3 protein is CASRQGLAAPYNEQFF. In DNA, the CDR3 is TGCGCCAGCAGACAAGGACTAGCTGCACCCTACAATGAGCAGTTCTTC.

The gene calls are TRBV5-1 and TRBJ1-5; D may be TRBD1 (5 bases). With 1 base removed from V and 5 bases from J, the gap between germline ends came to 19 bases. CDR1 and CDR2 (germline): SGHRS, YFSETQ. There are 17 residues in the CDR3. The CDR3 loop reads CASSLYTLGGVDQPQHF. The CDR3 DNA reads as TGCGCCAGCAGCTTGTACACCCTTGGGGGGGTGGATCAGCCCCAGCATTTT.

The V gene is TRBV7-6, the J gene TRBJ2-7, with D perhaps matching TRBD1 or TRBD2 (5 bases each). Per the germline V gene, CDR1 is SGHVS and CDR2 is FNYEAQ. The CDR3 length is 17 residues. V shed 5 bases and J shed 2 bases, with 22 bases lying between them. CDR3 DNA: TGTGCCAGCAGCCTCCGGGACGACCTGATCGGTCCCTACGAGCAGTACTTC. It yields the protein CASSLRDDLIGPYEQYF.

The rearrangement uses TRBV25-1 and TRBJ2-1; TRBD2 matches at 7 bases. Germline loops: CDR1 MGHDK, CDR2 SYGVNS. This CDR3 contains 15 residues. The ends lost 4 bases at V and 3 bases at J; junction bases unmatched: 6. CDR3 residues: CASSGAGNVYNEQFF. DNA of the CDR3: TGTGCCAGCAGTGGAGCGGGAAACGTCTACAATGAGCAGTTCTTC.

The chain carries TRBV27 and TRBJ1-1; D is possibly TRBD1 (6 bases). This CDR3 has 13 amino acids. Germline V CDR1 and CDR2: MNHEY, SMNVEV (reference sequence). V was trimmed by 1 base and J by 10 bases, leaving 13 bases between them. The CDR3 spells CASSLLSGARAFF. As DNA, the CDR3 is TGTGCCAGCAGTTTATTATCGGGGGCGCGAGCTTTCTTT.

The gene calls are TRBV27 and TRBJ2-1, with D possibly matching TRBD2 (6 bases). Trimming pared 5 bases from V and 0 bases from J, leaving 17 bases between. Germline assignment: CDR1 MNHEY and CDR2 SMNVEV (reference sequence). The CDR3 totals 17 residues. The DNA of the CDR3 is TGTGCCAGCAGTCCCTACTGGGGGGTCAGCTCCTACAATGAGCAGTTCTTC. Translating it yields CASSPYWGVSSYNEQFF.

The chain links TRBV6-1 to TRBJ2-7, with 7 positions matching TRBD1. Germline loops: CDR1 MNHNS, CDR2 SASEGT. The trim removed 11 bases at V and 3 bases at J, leaving 4 bases unmatched. This CDR3 has 11 amino acids. In nucleotides, the CDR3 is TGTGCCGTAGGGACAGTCTACGAGCAGTACTTC. Its protein product is CAVGTVYEQYF.

Sample share makes this clone medium-sized. The chain has TRBV30 and TRBJ2-3; possibly TRBD2 for D (6 bases). V was clipped by 1 base and J by 0 bases, with 8 bases between them. Germline CDR1 reads GTSNPN; CDR2 reads SVGIG (reference sequence). CDR3 size: 14 residues. The CDR3: CAWSGGISTDTQYF. Here the CDR3 DNA reads TGTGCCTGGAGTGGCGGGATCAGCACAGATACGCAGTATTTT. Full variable domain (missing parts from reference TRBV30 and TRBJ2-3): SQTIHQWPATLVQPVGSPLSLECTVEGTSNPNLYWYRQAAGRGLQLLFYSVGIGQISSEVPQNLSASRPQDRQFILSSKKLLLSDSGFYLCAWSGGISTDTQYFGPGTRLTVL.

This chain connects TRBV5-1 to TRBJ2-5; 9 nucleotides align to TRBD2. The CDR3 covers 15 residues. Germline trimming cut 7 bases from V and 1 base from J; bases unmatched to any gene: 8. Germline V gene lookup returns CDR1 SGHRS and CDR2 YFSETQ. The CDR3 reads CASRLSGSPQETQYF. The CDR3 DNA follows: TGCGCCAGCCGGCTTAGCGGGAGCCCCCAAGAGACCCAGTACTTC.

This chain connects TRBV7-6 to TRBJ2-3; D gene ambiguous. The germline gives CDR1 SGHVS, CDR2 FNYEAQ. Trimming shortened V by 5 bases and J by 7 bases, and 10 bases separated the two germline ends. This CDR3 comprises 12 residues. The CDR3 sequence is CASSGDGNTQYF. CDR3 DNA sequence: TGTGCCAGCAGCGGAGATGGAAATACGCAGTATTTT.

This clone is classed as medium-sized. This chain links TRBV5-4 with TRBJ1-1, with D hard to call. Between the trimmed V and J ends, which lost 0 bases and 2 bases, there was a span of 8 bases. CDR1 and CDR2 from the germline V gene are SGHNT and YYREEE (reference sequence). The CDR3 sequence is 14 residues long. CDR3 DNA sequence: TGTGCCAGCAGCTTGGAGTTACGTAACACTGAAGCTTTCTTT. Residues: CASSLELRNTEAFF.

This clone was picked up a small number of times. V and J are TRBV9 and TRBJ2-5; 9 nucleotides match TRBD2. The CDR3 totals 13 residues. Germline V lookup: CDR1 SGDLS, CDR2 YYNGEE. V lost 4 bases, J lost 5 bases, and 3 bases stayed unmatched. The CDR3 protein is CASSTGLAETQYF. The CDR3 nucleotides are TGTGCCAGCAGCACCGGACTAGCGGAGACCCAGTACTTC.

This clone came up once. This chain uses TRBV30 with TRBJ2-1, with unresolved D. Trimming pared 2 bases from V and 8 bases from J, leaving 22 bases between. This CDR3 has 16 amino acids. CDR1 GTSNPN and CDR2 SVGIG come from the germline V gene (reference sequence). The CDR3 nucleotides read TGTGCCTGGAGTAATCCTAGTTTCACCAAGGGATATGAGCAGTTCTTC. It is translated as CAWSNPSFTKGYEQFF.

The rearrangement uses TRBV18 and TRBJ2-1, with D possibly matching TRBD2 (6 bases). The ends were cut back, 3 bases at V and 6 bases at J, with 15 bases in the middle. Germline V gene data show CDR1 as KGHSH and CDR2 as LQKENI. This CDR3 has 15 amino acids. As DNA, the CDR3 is TGTGCCAGCTCACCGCGAGCGGGCGAGGCCAATGAGCAGTTCTTC. Protein: CASSPRAGEANEQFF.

This clone is a singleton in its sample. The chain combines TRBV5-1 with TRBJ2-5, with D possibly matching TRBD2 (6 bases). The last part of the DNA fits TRBJ2-7 better; the J call may be wrong. Germline V gives CDR1 SGHRS, CDR2 YFSETQ. The CDR3 spans 15 residues. DNA for the CDR3: TGCGCCAGCAGCTTTTCGGGAGCCCGGACCTACGAGCAGTACTTC. Its translation: CASSFSGARTYEQYF.

The rearrangement joins TRBV7-9 to TRBJ2-3, with D unresolved. CDR3 length: 13 residues. V was clipped by 3 bases and J by 2 bases, with 6 bases between them. CDR1 and CDR2 from the germline V gene are SEHNR and FQNEAQ (reference sequence). The CDR3 nucleotides read TGTGCCAGCAGCTTCGGATACACAGATACGCAGTATTTT. Amino acids: CASSFGYTDTQYF.

The chain joins TRBV9 to TRBJ2-7; TRBD2 matches at 7 bases. Per germline, CDR1 SGDLS and CDR2 YYNGEE. This CDR3 has 16 residues. Trimming cost V 0 bases and J 6 bases; bases outside gene matches: 12. CDR3 residues: CASSVAASGTTLEQYF. Written as DNA, the CDR3 is TGTGCCAGCAGCGTAGCTGCTAGCGGAACTACCCTCGAGCAGTACTTC.

Relative to its sample, this clone is medium-sized (0.01 to 0.1%). The genes are TRBV23-1 and TRBJ2-1; no definite D call. TRBV23-1 falls under the ORF class, with uncertain function. CDR3 length equals 16 residues. Trimming removed 2 bases from V and 7 bases from J, with 18 bases in between. The DNA for the CDR3 is TGCGCCAGCAGTCAAGAGTCCGACTCAAGATATAATGAGCAGTTCTTC. This encodes CASSQESDSRYNEQFF.

This clone has a handful of counts. The genes are TRBV6-6 and TRBJ2-7, with D possibly TRBD1 on 5 matching bases. CDR3 length: 14 amino acids. Trimming removed 6 bases from V and 3 bases from J, with 15 bases in between. The germline V gene has CDR1 MNHNY and CDR2 SVGAGI (reference sequence). CDR3 protein: CASRKVTADYEQYF. CDR3 coding DNA: TGTGCCAGCAGAAAAGTGACAGCTGACTACGAGCAGTACTTC.

V and J are TRBV29-1 and TRBJ2-3; D possibly corresponds to TRBD2 (6 bases). Per the germline V gene, CDR1 is SQVTM and CDR2 is ANQGSEA. This CDR3 spans 15 amino acids. Between the trimmed V and J ends, which lost 5 bases and 5 bases, there was a span of 20 bases. The CDR3 here is CSVRERGTSRDTQYF. The CDR3 nucleotides are TGCAGCGTTCGGGAACGCGGGACTTCGCGAGATACGCAGTATTTT.

The V and J genes are TRBV7-9 and TRBJ2-6; the D call may be TRBD1 or TRBD2 (5 bases each). Trimming removed 0 bases from V and 2 bases from J, with 8 bases in between. The CDR3 totals 16 residues. Germline values: CDR1 SEHNR, CDR2 FQNEAQ (reference sequence). The CDR3 reads CASSLAVGPGANVLTF. The CDR3 DNA sequence: TGTGCCAGCAGCTTAGCTGTGGGACCTGGGGCCAACGTCCTGACTTTC.